A single sample gave rise to the 29 T cell receptor beta chains below, sequenced in a study of CD8+ T cells in alopecia areata. Specified treatment: oral pan-JAK inhibitor, 5-10 mg twice daily. RNA extraction and reverse transcription yielded cDNA as sequencing template. Sequencing used immunoSEQ multiplex PCR; TCRdb keeps in-frame clones, though not all of them. The table has some 150,000 clones, around 50% seen once. The sample in question was CD8+ T cells sorted from blood, obtained at week 4, from a patient treated with tofacitinib. Source of these receptors: a human donor with alopecia areata.

The chain recombines TRBV2 with TRBJ2-5; the D gene is possibly TRBD1 (5 bases). The CDR3 runs 19 residues. V lost 6 bases and J 3 bases, leaving 29 bases between the germline ends. The germline V gene encodes CDR1 SNHLY and CDR2 FYNNEI. The CDR3, as DNA: TGTGCCAGCAGCAAGCGTTCTCTCAGGACGATTTCGGACAAAGAGACCCAGTACTTC. Translated, it gives CASSKRSLRTISDKETQYF.

In this sample, this clone turned up a few times. A read error may account for a junction end that differs from germline. The chain couples TRBV12-5 to TRBJ1-5; D remains unclear. Looked up from germline, CDR1 is LGHNT and CDR2 is FRNRAP. CDR3 length equals 11 residues. The CDR3 sequence is CASGSYQPQHF. In nucleotides, the CDR3 is TGTGCTAGTGGTAGCTATCAGCCCCAGCATTTT.

The sample holds a few counts of this clone. This chain uses TRBV4-1 with TRBJ1-3; D not certain. The CDR3 loop spans 16 amino acids. The V gene lost 4 bases and the J gene lost 3 bases, with 16 bases spanning the gap. Germline V gene data show CDR1 as MGHRA and CDR2 as YSYEKL. DNA for the CDR3: TGCGCCAGCAGCCTCGACTCGGGTAGCGGTGGAAACACCATATATTTT. The encoded protein is CASSLDSGSGGNTIYF.

With respect to this clone: The junction departs from germline at one end; a sequencing error may be responsible. The chain carries TRBV7-7 and TRBJ2-7; D remains ambiguous. The germline V gene has CDR1 SSHAT and CDR2 FNYEAQ (reference sequence). The CDR3 has 14 residues. The CDR3 sequence is CASSLSPFSYEQYF. The CDR3, as DNA: TGTGCTAGCAGCTTATCCCCATTCTCCTACGAGCAGTACTTC.

This clone was picked up a small number of times. The chain carries TRBV29-1 and TRBJ2-3, with D perhaps TRBD1 (6 bases). The CDR3 is 13 residues long. With 3 bases removed from V and 4 bases from J, the gap between germline ends came to 11 bases. The germline CDR1 and CDR2 sequences are SQVTM and ANQGSEA. CDR3 bases: TGCAGCGTTGATTTAAGGGGGTCAGATACGCAGTATTTT. It encodes CSVDLRGSDTQYF.

Worth noting for this clone: A much larger clone lies one base from this, so it may be a read error. At the DNA level, this CDR3 is encoded by other sequences in the same sample as well. The V gene is TRBV9, the J gene TRBJ1-1; D unresolved. CDR1 is SGDLS and CDR2 is YYNGEE in the germline V gene. V lost 0 bases, J lost 1 base, and 4 bases lay in between. The CDR3 runs to 13 residues. This chain's CDR3 is CASSVDGNTEAFF. The DNA of the CDR3 is TGTGCCAGCAGCGTAGACGGGAACACTGAAGCTTTCTTT.

The chain joins TRBV11-2 to TRBJ2-3; 8 nucleotides agree with TRBD1. Germline trimming cut 3 bases from V and 4 bases from J; bases unmatched to any gene: 6. From germline, CDR1 is SGHAT and CDR2 FQNNGV. This CDR3 comprises 15 residues. The CDR3 DNA reads TGTGCCAGCAGCTTGTCAGGGGGCGAATCAGATACGCAGTATTTT. It codes for CASSLSGGESDTQYF. Using reference TRBV11-2 and TRBJ2-3 for the parts outside the CDR3, the full variable domain is EAGVAQSPRYKIIEKRQSVAFWCNPISGHATLYWYQQILGQGPKLLIQFQNNGVVDDSQLPKDRFSAERLKGVDSTLKIQPAKLEDSAVYLCASSLSGGESDTQYFGPGTRLTVL.

The V gene is TRBV7-9, the J gene TRBJ2-7; the D is unclear. Germline-derived CDR1 and CDR2 are SEHNR and FQNEAQ (reference sequence). The CDR3 contains 11 residues. V was clipped by 1 base and J by 5 bases, with 3 bases between them. This CDR3 is CASSLDDEQYF. CDR3 coding DNA: TGTGCCAGCAGCTTAGATGACGAGCAGTACTTC.

CDR3 loop: CASRTGDNEKLFF. The CDR3 DNA reads as TGTGCCAGCAGGACAGGGGATAATGAAAAACTGTTTTTT. The chain recombines TRBV27 with TRBJ1-4, with 8 bases fitting TRBD1. The CDR3 runs 13 residues. V dropped 6 bases and J dropped 4; count of bases not matched to a gene: 1. Per the germline V gene, CDR1 is MNHEY and CDR2 is SMNVEV (reference sequence).

The V gene is TRBV7-8, the J gene TRBJ1-5; D possibly corresponds to TRBD1 (6 bases). Germline V gives CDR1 SGHVS, CDR2 FQNEAQ. V was cut by 0 bases and J by 3 bases, with 12 bases left in between. The CDR3 consists of 16 residues. The CDR3 spells CASSLARTDYNQPQHF. CDR3 coding DNA: TGTGCCAGCAGCTTAGCGCGGACAGACTACAATCAGCCCCAGCATTTT.

The chain carries TRBV5-6 and TRBJ1-5; D possibly corresponds to TRBD1 (5 bases). Germline V CDR1 and CDR2: SGHDT, YYEEEE. This CDR3 spans 14 amino acids. V lost 1 base, J lost 5 bases, and 10 bases lay in between. CDR3 sequence reads: CASSLLTGDQPQHF. The CDR3 DNA reads TGTGCCAGCAGCTTGTTGACGGGGGATCAGCCCCAGCATTTT.

This chain joins TRBV5-1 and TRBJ1-1; D remains ambiguous. Germline CDR1 is SGHRS and CDR2 is YFSETQ. CDR3 length equals 14 residues. The germline V and J ends were trimmed by 1 base and 4 bases, with 11 bases remaining between them. CDR3: CASSLYSRGTEAFF. Here the CDR3 DNA reads TGCGCCAGCAGCTTGTACAGCCGGGGCACTGAAGCTTTCTTT.

V is TRBV5-8 and J is TRBJ1-1; no clear D gene. The germline V gene has CDR1 SGHTS and CDR2 YDEGEE. The germline V and J ends were trimmed by 0 bases and 7 bases, with 7 bases remaining between them. This CDR3 comprises 12 residues. This CDR3 is CASSLEAGEAFF. Here the CDR3 DNA reads TGTGCCAGCAGCTTGGAGGCAGGTGAAGCTTTCTTT.

CDR3: CSVLVYSNGYTF. The CDR3 DNA reads as TGCAGCGTTTTGGTGTACTCCAATGGCTACACCTTC. J is TRBJ1-2 and V is TRBV29-1; D remains unclear. Trimming removed 5 bases from V and 6 bases from J, with 13 bases in between. Germline CDR1 is SQVTM and CDR2 is ANQGSEA. This CDR3 is built from 12 residues. Supplemented by reference TRBV29-1 and TRBJ1-2, the full variable domain reads SAVISQKPSRDICQRGTSLTIQCQVDSQVTMMFWYRQQPGQSLTLIATANQGSEATYESGFVIDKFPISRPNLTFSTLTVSNMSPEDSSIYLCSVLVYSNGYTFGSGTRLTVV.

CDR3 coding DNA: TGTGCCAGCAGCGTAGTGGGTGGCGGATTAGCCAGTGAGCAGTTCTTC. This sequence encodes CASSVVGGGLASEQFF. V and J are TRBV9 and TRBJ2-1; D not resolved. Trimming took off 0 bases at V and 9 bases at J, with 19 bases between the two ends. The CDR3 length is 16 residues. The germline V gene encodes CDR1 SGDLS and CDR2 YYNGEE.

The gene calls are TRBV15 and TRBJ2-5; unclear D gene. Trimming took 0 bases from V and 6 from J, leaving 20 bases between them. The CDR3 loop spans 17 amino acids. From germline, CDR1 is LNHNV and CDR2 YYDKDF (reference sequence). CDR3 residues: CATSRDRPLGWKKTQYF. The CDR3 DNA reads TGTGCCACCAGCAGAGATCGCCCCCTGGGGTGGAAGAAGACCCAGTACTTC.

V and J are TRBV15 and TRBJ2-5, with D uncertain. CDR1 is LNHNV and CDR2 is YYDKDF in the germline V gene (reference sequence). The CDR3 loop spans 15 amino acids. The germline V and J ends were trimmed by 5 bases and 7 bases, with 20 bases remaining between them. The CDR3 DNA reads TGTGCCACCAGCCCAGAGGAGTGGAGAGGCGCGACCCAGTACTTC. It codes for CATSPEEWRGATQYF.

V and J are TRBV7-9 and TRBJ1-1; D unresolved. Germline lookup yields CDR1 SEHNR and CDR2 FQNEAQ (reference sequence). There are 13 residues in the CDR3. V lost 7 bases and J 0 bases, leaving 9 bases between the germline ends. CDR3 residues: CASMYGMNTEAFF. CDR3 nucleotides: TGTGCCAGCATGTACGGTATGAACACTGAAGCTTTCTTT.

Only a few counts were recorded for this clone. The V gene is TRBV5-6, the J gene TRBJ1-1; tentatively, D is TRBD1 (5 bases). In germline, CDR1 is SGHDT, CDR2 YYEEEE. The ends were cut back, 2 bases at V and 5 bases at J, with 10 bases in the middle. CDR3 length equals 13 residues. CDR3 amino acids: CASSFAEGTEAFF. The CDR3 DNA follows: TGTGCCAGCAGCTTCGCTGAGGGGACTGAAGCTTTCTTT.

This clone was counted only a few times. The chain recombines TRBV27 with TRBJ1-5; 10 bases align to TRBD1. This CDR3 comprises 15 residues. Germline-derived CDR1 and CDR2 are MNHEY and SMNVEV (reference sequence). Trimming took 6 bases from V and 4 from J; bases not matched to a gene: 6. The CDR3 DNA follows: TGTGCCAGCAGCAGGGGACAGGGGATTAATCAGCCCCAGCATTTT. Protein: CASSRGQGINQPQHF.

This clone came up a few times. The chain links TRBV2 to TRBJ1-5, with D uncertain. V shed 3 bases and J shed 6 bases, with 3 bases lying between them. CDR3 length: 11 amino acids. From germline, CDR1 is SNHLY and CDR2 FYNNEI. Here the CDR3 reads CASSDSQPQHF. The CDR3 DNA reads TGTGCCAGCAGTGATTCTCAGCCCCAGCATTTT.

This clone was seen a single time. The rearrangement joins TRBV30 to TRBJ1-2; maybe TRBD1 (6 bases). The CDR3 length is 15 residues. The V and J ends lost 0 bases and 7 bases respectively, with 18 bases between them. Germline V gene lookup returns CDR1 GTSNPN and CDR2 SVGIG (reference sequence). In nucleotides, the CDR3 is TGTGCCTGGAGTGTTATGGGACATGAGTGGGGTGGCTACACCTTC. Protein: CAWSVMGHEWGGYTF.

CDR3 in amino acids: CASTHVGRNYEQYF. CDR3 nucleotide sequence: TGTGCCAGCACCCACGTGGGGCGCAACTACGAGCAGTACTTC. This chain joins TRBV7-9 and TRBJ2-7; D is possibly TRBD1 (5 bases). V was trimmed by 7 bases and J by 3 bases, leaving 16 bases between them. The CDR3 contains 14 residues. Germline CDR1 and CDR2: SEHNR and FQNEAQ (reference sequence).

This clone was observed a handful of times. This chain joins TRBV4-1 and TRBJ2-7, with D possibly being TRBD2 (6 bases). This CDR3 region has 14 residues. V was shortened by 3 bases and J by 6 bases, with 15 bases between the two germline ends. CDR1 MGHRA and CDR2 YSYEKL come from the germline V gene. CDR3 sequence reads: CASSHVGTGSEQYF. As DNA, the CDR3 is TGCGCCAGCAGCCATGTCGGGACTGGGAGCGAGCAGTACTTC.

This chain joins TRBV4-1 and TRBJ1-1, with 7 positions matching TRBD1. Trimming removed 5 bases from V and 4 bases from J; junction bases left unmatched: 10. CDR1 and CDR2 from the germline V gene are MGHRA and YSYEKL. The CDR3 sequence is 15 residues long. In DNA, the CDR3 is TGCGCCAGCAGCTCCCCAGGGGGGAAGGGCACTGAAGCTTTCTTT. This encodes CASSSPGGKGTEAFF.

The chain couples TRBV4-3 to TRBJ2-2; D is unclear. CDR3 length: 13 residues. V shed 1 base and J shed 5 bases, with 5 bases lying between them. Germline lookup yields CDR1 LGHNA and CDR2 YSLEER. The CDR3, as DNA: TGCGCCAGCAGCCAAGCATTGACCGGGGAGCTGTTTTTT. Its translation is CASSQALTGELFF.

This chain joins TRBV5-6 and TRBJ1-5; no definite D call. The CDR3 is 16 residues long. Trimming left V 4 bases short and J 3 bases short, with 17 bases between. Looked up from germline, CDR1 is SGHDT and CDR2 is YYEEEE. As DNA, the CDR3 is TGTGCCAGCAGCGAAAGGTCCACTGGAAACAATCAGCCCCAGCATTTT. This gives the protein CASSERSTGNNQPQHF.

This sequence joins TRBV7-6 and TRBJ1-2; D is ambiguous. V dropped 1 base and J dropped 11 bases, with 23 bases sitting between them. Germline values: CDR1 SGHVS, CDR2 FNYEAQ. This CDR3 is 16 amino acids long. The CDR3 nucleotides are TGTGCCAGCAGCTTAGGGCCCGTACAGAGGTCTTCTGGGTACACCTTC. This sequence encodes CASSLGPVQRSSGYTF.

CDR3 DNA sequence: TGCAGCGTTGAAGAAAGAGGGGCGGCCTACGAGCAGTACTTC. As protein: CSVEERGAAYEQYF. The V call is TRBV29-1, the J call TRBJ2-5, with D perhaps given as TRBD1 or TRBD2 (5 bases each). The J call may be incorrect, as the DNA end agrees better with TRBJ2-7. Per the germline V gene, CDR1 is SQVTM and CDR2 is ANQGSEA. The CDR3 spans 14 residues.